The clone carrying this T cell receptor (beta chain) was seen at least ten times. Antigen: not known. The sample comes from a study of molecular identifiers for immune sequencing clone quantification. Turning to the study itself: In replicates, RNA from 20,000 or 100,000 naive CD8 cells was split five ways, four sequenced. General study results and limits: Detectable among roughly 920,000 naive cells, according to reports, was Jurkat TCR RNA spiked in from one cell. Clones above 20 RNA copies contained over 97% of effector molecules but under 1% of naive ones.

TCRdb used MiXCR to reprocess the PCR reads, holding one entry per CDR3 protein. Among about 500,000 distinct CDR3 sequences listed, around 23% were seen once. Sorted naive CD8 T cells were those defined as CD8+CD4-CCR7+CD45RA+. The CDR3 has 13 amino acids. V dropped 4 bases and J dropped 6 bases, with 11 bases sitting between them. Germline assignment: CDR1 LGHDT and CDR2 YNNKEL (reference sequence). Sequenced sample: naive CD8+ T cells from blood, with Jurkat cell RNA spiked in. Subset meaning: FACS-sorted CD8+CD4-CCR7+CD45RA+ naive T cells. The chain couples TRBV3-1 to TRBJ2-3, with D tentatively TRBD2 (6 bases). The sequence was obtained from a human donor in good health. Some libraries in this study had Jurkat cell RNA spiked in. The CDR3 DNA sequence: TGTGCCAGCAGCCGGACTGCGGGGGATACGCAGTATTTT. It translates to CASSRTAGDTQYF.